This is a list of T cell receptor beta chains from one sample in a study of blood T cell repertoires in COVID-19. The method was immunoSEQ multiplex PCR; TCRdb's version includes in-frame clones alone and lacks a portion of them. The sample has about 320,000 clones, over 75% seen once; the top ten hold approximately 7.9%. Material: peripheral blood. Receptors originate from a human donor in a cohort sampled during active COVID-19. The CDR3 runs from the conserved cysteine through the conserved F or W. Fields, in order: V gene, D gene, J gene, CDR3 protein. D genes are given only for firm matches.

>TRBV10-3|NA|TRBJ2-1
CAISKISNEQFF
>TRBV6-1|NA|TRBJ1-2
CASSEVYRGYTF
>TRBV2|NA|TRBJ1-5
CASSGTYQPQHF
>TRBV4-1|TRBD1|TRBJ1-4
CASSQRPRQGFTTNEKLFF
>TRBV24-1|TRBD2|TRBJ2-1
CATSDPTSGGASEQFF
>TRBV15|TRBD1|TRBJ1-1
CATSRDRMNTEAFF
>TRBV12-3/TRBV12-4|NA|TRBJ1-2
CASSFQGPIGYTF
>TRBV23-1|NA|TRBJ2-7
CASSQPPGGASFYEQYF
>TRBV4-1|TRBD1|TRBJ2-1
CASSHSTKPPGGFFTEQFF
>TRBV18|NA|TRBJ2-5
CASSLQGMGQETQYF
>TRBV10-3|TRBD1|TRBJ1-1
CAIRGTGGTEAFF
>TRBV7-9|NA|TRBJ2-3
CASSHLRGNTDTQYF
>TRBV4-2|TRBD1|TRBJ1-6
CASSQAAGQENSPLHF
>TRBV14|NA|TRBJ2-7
CASSQVVTGYHEQYF
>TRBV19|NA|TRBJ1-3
CASSIPGSGNTIYF
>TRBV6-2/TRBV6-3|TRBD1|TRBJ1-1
CASSSDRVEAFF
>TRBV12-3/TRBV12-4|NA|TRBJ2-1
CASSFNAYNEQFF
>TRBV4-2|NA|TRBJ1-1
CASSQDHSANTEAFF